This entry describes one TCR beta chain. Germline assignment: CDR1 SGHRS and CDR2 YFSETQ. Trimming cost V 0 bases and J 5 bases, with 12 bases left between them. The CDR3 has 14 amino acids. Researchers took RNA transcripts and amplified the TCR beta CDR3 regions from them. RT-PCR in the first round (using the HTBI primer set) targeted the TCR CDR3. A single record per CDR3 protein comes from TCRdb applying MiXCR to the multiplex PCR reads. Here the sample spans around 400,000 distinct CDR3 sequences, more than 20% being singletons. Diagnoses used clinical symptoms, serum thyroxine and TRAb, thyroid ultrasound and orbital computed tomography. These data originate in a study of T cells in Graves' hyperthyroidism and ophthalmopathy.

The receptor comes from a man in his forties or fifties with Graves' hyperthyroidism. V is TRBV5-1 and J is TRBJ2-7; D may match TRBD1 or TRBD2 (5 bases each). The specimen was blood. CDR3 region: CASSLESGTHEQYF. CDR3 in DNA: TGCGCCAGCAGCTTGGAATCAGGGACGCACGAGCAGTACTTC.